This is a list of T cell receptor beta chains from one sample in a study of graft-versus-host responses after intestinal transplantation. Profiled with immunoSEQ multiplex PCR; TCRdb holds only in-frame clones, not every one. Altogether 50,000 to 60,000 clones are present, roughly 91% being singletons, with the ten largest covering 2% to 2.5%. No antigen has been assigned to these receptors. The source was unstimulated CD4+ T cells sorted from spleen or lymph node cells, collected before transplant. The receptors come from a human donor who was the organ donor for an intestinal transplant. The CDR3 runs from the conserved cysteine through the conserved F or W. The D gene is left open where the match is weak. Clone sizes are given selectively: once, few, many, or a class where the clone is expanded.

d_call clone_size j_call v_call cdr3_aa cdr3_nt
. . TRBJ2-2 TRBV5-6 CASSLGLTGELFF TGTGCCAGCAGCTTGGGATTGACCGGGGAGCTGTTTTTT
TRBD1 . TRBJ1-2 TRBV14 CASSPLWGQVYGYTF TGTGCCAGCAGCCCACTATGGGGACAGGTTTATGGCTACACCTTC
. . TRBJ2-3 TRBV7-2 CASTPNGGTPTYF TGTGCCAGCACTCCGAATGGGGGGACACCTACCTATTTT
TRBD1 . TRBJ1-1 TRBV5-1 CASSLGTGVNTEAFF TGCGCCAGCAGCTTGGGGACAGGCGTCAACACTGAAGCTTTCTTT
. . TRBJ1-1 TRBV27 CASRFHRAAGEAFF TGTGCCAGCAGATTTCACCGGGCCGCCGGTGAAGCTTTCTTT
. . TRBJ2-7 TRBV9 CASSVALGYEQYF TGTGCCAGCAGCGTAGCTTTGGGCTACGAGCAGTACTTC
. . TRBJ2-3 TRBV25-1 CASSDWRSTDTQYF TGTGCCAGCAGTGATTGGCGTAGCACAGATACGCAGTATTTT
TRBD1 . TRBJ2-7 TRBV28 CASTLPGQGYEQYF TGTGCCAGCACCCTCCCGGGACAGGGCTACGAGCAGTACTTC
TRBD2 . TRBJ2-7 TRBV6-5 CASSTVAGGTYEQYF TGTGCCAGCAGTACCGTAGCGGGAGGGACCTACGAGCAGTACTTC
. . TRBJ2-7 TRBV5-5 CASSYSYEQYF TGTGCCAGCAGCTACTCCTACGAGCAGTACTTC
TRBD1 . TRBJ2-5 TRBV7-2 CASRITGGQETQYF TGTGCCAGCAGAATAACAGGGGGCCAAGAGACCCAGTACTTC
TRBD1 . TRBJ2-7 TRBV6-6 CASKRGQGAFEQYF TGTGCCAGCAAACGGGGACAGGGGGCGTTCGAGCAGTACTTC
TRBD2 . TRBJ2-1 TRBV5-1 CASSLAVTSGKYNEQFF TGCGCCAGCAGCTTGGCGGTTACTAGCGGGAAGTACAATGAGCAGTTCTTC
TRBD1 once TRBJ1-5 TRBV28 CASPPTGTGPQPQHF TGTGCCAGCCCTCCTACTGGGACAGGGCCCCAGCCCCAGCATTTT
TRBD1 few TRBJ1-2 TRBV23-1 CASSQSRQGPSNYGYTF TGCGCCAGCAGTCAAAGCCGACAGGGCCCTTCTAACTATGGCTACACCTTC
. . TRBJ2-7 TRBV27 CASSLKPGPSYEQYF TGTGCCAGCAGTTTAAAGCCAGGGCCCTCCTACGAGCAGTACTTC
. . TRBJ1-1 TRBV28 CASSSSHWASGTEAFF TGTGCCAGCAGTTCCTCCCATTGGGCCTCGGGGACTGAAGCTTTCTTT
. once TRBJ1-5 TRBV5-6 CASSLWGTGNQPQHF TGTGCCAGCAGCCTGTGGGGTACAGGGAATCAGCCCCAGCATTTT
. . TRBJ2-5 TRBV7-9 CASSLSETQYF TGTGCCAGCAGCTTATCAGAGACCCAGTACTTC
. . TRBJ2-4 TRBV7-2 CASSMHRALAKNIQYF TGTGCCAGCAGCATGCACAGGGCGCTAGCCAAAAACATTCAGTACTTC
TRBD1 few TRBJ2-7 TRBV28 CASSADRGTSYEQYF TGTGCCAGCAGCGCAGACAGGGGAACCTCCTACGAGCAGTACTTC
. . TRBJ2-3 TRBV27 CASSISDTQYF TGTGCCAGCAGTATCTCAGATACGCAGTATTTT
TRBD1 few TRBJ1-5 TRBV28 CASTTGTQPQHF TGTGCCAGCACGACAGGGACCCAGCCCCAGCATTTT
. . TRBJ2-1 TRBV7-3 CASSLGQSYNEQFF TGTGCCAGCAGCTTAGGACAGTCCTACAATGAGCAGTTCTTC
TRBD2 . TRBJ2-1 TRBV7-9 CASSRLGLAASNEQFF TGTGCCAGCAGCCGTCTGGGACTAGCGGCCTCCAATGAGCAGTTCTTC
TRBD2 . TRBJ2-7 TRBV11-2 CASSLVRTSGSYEQYF TGTGCCAGCAGCTTAGTCCGGACTAGCGGGAGCTACGAGCAGTACTTC
TRBD1 . TRBJ1-1 TRBV9 CASRGTANTEAFF TGTGCCAGCAGGGGGACAGCGAACACTGAAGCTTTCTTT
. . TRBJ1-2 TRBV13 CASSLVPARGLANLGGYTF TGTGCCAGCAGCTTAGTACCCGCTAGAGGACTAGCCAACTTAGGAGGCTACACCTTC